A single sample gave rise to the 2 T cell receptor beta chains below, sequenced in a study of blood T cell repertoires in COVID-19. Libraries were prepared by immunoSEQ multiplex PCR; TCRdb keeps only in-frame clonotypes and omits some of them. The sample records about 51,000 clones, 91% being singletons. Specimen: peripheral blood. These receptors were taken from a man aged 50 to 60 with acute or convalescent COVID-19.

A single count supports this clone. The chain joins TRBV7-9 to TRBJ2-1; D possibly corresponds to TRBD1 (6 bases). The CDR3 has 16 amino acids. V was cut by 2 bases and J by 2 bases, with 13 bases left in between. Looked up from germline, CDR1 is SEHNR and CDR2 is FQNEAQ (reference sequence). The CDR3 loop reads CASSLLGDKAYNEQFF. Here the CDR3 DNA reads TGTGCCAGCAGCTTATTGGGGGACAAGGCCTACAATGAGCAGTTCTTC. Variable domain in full (rest from reference TRBV7-9 and TRBJ2-1): DTGVSQNPRHKITKRGQNVTFRCDPISEHNRLYWYRQTLGQGPEFLTYFQNEAQLEKSRLLSDRFSAERPKGSFSTLEIQRTEQGDSAMYLCASSLLGDKAYNEQFFGPGTRLTVL.

This chain joins TRBV7-2 and TRBJ1-6, with D perhaps matching TRBD1 (5 bases). CDR1 SGHTA and CDR2 FQGNSA come from the germline V gene. Trimming stripped 5 bases from V and 8 bases from J, with 13 bases between. The CDR3 is 14 residues long. CDR3 nucleotide sequence: TGTGCCAGCAGCCCCGGACATACAGATTCACCCCTCCACTTT. Translation: CASSPGHTDSPLHF.